This T cell receptor (beta chain) was documented in a study of blood T cell repertoires in COVID-19. Overall study: The United States, Italy and Spain were the sources of the acute and convalescent COVID-19 samples. The analysed material was cDNA or gDNA that came from T cells, B-cell-depleted T cells, or PBMCs.

The CDR3 is 15 amino acids. Germline V lookup: CDR1 SGHNT, CDR2 YYREEE (reference sequence). The V gene end was trimmed by 1 base and the J gene end by 8 bases; junction bases not matched to a gene: 6. As originally analysed: Nucleated cell number was recorded as an estimate derived from reference gene primer amplification. Assay: immunoSEQ multiplex PCR; the TCRdb copy retains only in-frame clones and omits some. V, J and clone size are taken as reported in that table, and D and trimming were inferred from the DNA itself. Counted here are 350,000 to 450,000 clones, around 88% occurring once; the ten biggest clones make up just over 7%. Seattle-derived patients entered the study during active infection and were followed longitudinally.

The TCR was taken from a woman in her fifties or sixties with COVID-19, enrolled during active disease. The sequenced material came from peripheral blood. V and J are TRBV5-4 and TRBJ1-4, with 9 bases that match TRBD1. The CDR3 DNA follows: TGTGCCAGCAGCTTGCAAGCACAGGGGGCGGAAAAACTGTTTTTT. Encoded protein: CASSLQAQGAEKLFF.